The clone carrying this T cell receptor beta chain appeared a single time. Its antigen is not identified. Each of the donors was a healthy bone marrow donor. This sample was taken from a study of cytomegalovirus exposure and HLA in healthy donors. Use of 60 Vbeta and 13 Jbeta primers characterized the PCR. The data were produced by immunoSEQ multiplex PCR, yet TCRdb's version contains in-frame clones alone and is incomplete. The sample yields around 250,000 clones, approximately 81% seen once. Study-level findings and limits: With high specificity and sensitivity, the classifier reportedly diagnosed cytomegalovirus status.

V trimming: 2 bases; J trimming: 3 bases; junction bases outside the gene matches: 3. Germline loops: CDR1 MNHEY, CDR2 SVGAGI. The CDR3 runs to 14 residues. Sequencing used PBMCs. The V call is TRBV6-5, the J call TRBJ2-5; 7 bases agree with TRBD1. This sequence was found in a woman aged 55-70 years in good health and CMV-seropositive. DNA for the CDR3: TGTGCCAGCAGTTACAGACAGGGTAAAGAGACCCAGTACTTC. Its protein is CASSYRQGKETQYF.